This T cell receptor (beta chain) appears in the sequencing data of a study of blood T cells in healthy people across ages. Overall study context: With template switching, about one barcoded beta molecule was captured per two T cells. Points from the study as a whole: More naive CD4+ cells and higher diversity marked long-lived donors relative to aged donors.

With a J-beta primer mix and a sample-barcoded 5' primer, a second PCR ran about 6 to 11 cycles. MiXCR was run by TCRdb on the 5' RACE reads, yielding one entry per CDR3 protein. The data show about 1.8 million distinct CDR3 sequences, with 40% to 55% seen just once and less than 2.5% held by the top ten. This clonotype was observed at least ten times. Its antigen is still unknown. The germline V gene has CDR1 SGHTA and CDR2 FQGNSA. Deletions cut 5 bases from V and 5 bases from J, with 7 bases between. This CDR3 is 13 amino acids long. The chain joins TRBV7-2 to TRBJ2-6; a weak D match, TRBD1 (5 bases). The source material was blood. The sequence came from a middle-aged woman in good health. The CDR3: CASSPGWANVLTF. The CDR3 DNA reads TGTGCCAGCAGCCCAGGGTGGGCCAACGTCCTGACTTTC.